This is a list of T cell receptor beta chains from one sample in a study of T cell changes during pregnancy in multiple sclerosis. The method was immunoSEQ multiplex PCR; TCRdb's version includes in-frame clones alone and lacks a portion of them. The sample lists 70,000 to 80,000 clones, around 93% occurring once. This material consisted of peripheral blood, taken in the first trimester of pregnancy. All receptors come from a female donor with multiple sclerosis, enrolled in a pregnancy study. CDR3s include the opening cysteine and the closing phenylalanine or tryptophan. A D gene is named only where the DNA matches it firmly. Size values are once, few and many counts, or a class for expanded clones, and some rows have none.

clone size,D gene,V gene,J gene,CDR3 DNA,CDR3 protein
.,TRBD1,TRBV5-1,TRBJ2-1,TGCGCCAGCAGCTTGGTTGGGACAGGGACCCACAATGAGCAGTTCTTC,CASSLVGTGTHNEQFF
once,.,TRBV6-5,TRBJ2-3,TGTGCCAGCAGTTACTCCCCCACGAGGGATACGCAGTATTTT,CASSYSPTRDTQYF
.,TRBD2,TRBV29-1,TRBJ2-7,TGCAGCGTTATTGTACCTAGCGGGAGCTCCTACGAGCAGTACTTC,CSVIVPSGSSYEQYF
.,.,TRBV18,TRBJ1-1,TGTGCCAGCTCACCTATTTTGGACAGCATGAACACTGAAGCTTTCTTT,CASSPILDSMNTEAFF
.,.,TRBV27,TRBJ1-1,TGTGCCAGCAGTCCCCATGCGGGGGTGAGGACTGAAGCTTTCTTT,CASSPHAGVRTEAFF
.,TRBD1,TRBV11-2,TRBJ1-6,TGTGCCAGCAGCCCCATCAAGACAGGGAAAAATTCACCCCTCCACTTT,CASSPIKTGKNSPLHF
.,.,TRBV11-2,TRBJ1-1,TGTGCCACAGGGGCGGGGGTGAACACTGAAGCTTTCTTT,CATGAGVNTEAFF
.,.,TRBV2,TRBJ2-7,TGTGCCAGCAGTGAGTGGGAGGATTCGGGGGAGCAGTACTTC,CASSEWEDSGEQYF
.,TRBD1,TRBV27,TRBJ2-7,TGTGCCAGCAGTTACGAGGACAGGGACCACGAGCAGTACTTC,CASSYEDRDHEQYF
.,.,TRBV4-1,TRBJ2-2,TGCGCCAGCAGCCAAGTTGTAGTCACCGGGGAGCTGTTTTTT,CASSQVVVTGELFF
.,.,TRBV4-1,TRBJ2-5,TGCGCCAGCAGCCAAGAGGAGAGCTACGGGGAGACCCAGTACTTC,CASSQEESYGETQYF
.,.,TRBV7-7,TRBJ2-5,TGTGCCAGCAGCTTATCGTTCCAAGAGACCCAGTACTTC,CASSLSFQETQYF
.,TRBD2,TRBV5-1,TRBJ2-1,TGCGCCAGCAGCCTGCAAGCGGGAGGCCCGGCTAGTGAGCAGTTCTTC,CASSLQAGGPASEQFF
.,TRBD1,TRBV5-1,TRBJ1-1,TGCGCCAGCAGCTTACAGGGGGTGAACACTGAAGCTTTCTTT,CASSLQGVNTEAFF
once,.,TRBV19,TRBJ2-1,TGTGCCAGTAGTATATTCGGTTCTAGCTCCTACAATGAGCAGTTCTTC,CASSIFGSSSYNEQFF
.,.,TRBV28,TRBJ1-3,TGTGCCAGCAGTTTATCTCAGTTAATCGGAAACACCATATATTTT,CASSLSQLIGNTIYF
.,TRBD1,TRBV10-3,TRBJ1-1,TGTGCCATCAGCAGGGGGACCACTGAAGCTTTCTTT,CAISRGTTEAFF
.,.,TRBV6-4,TRBJ2-7,TGTGCCAGCAGCCCGGGAAGCGGCTACGAGCAGTACTTC,CASSPGSGYEQYF
.,TRBD1,TRBV6-5,TRBJ2-2,TGTGCCAGCAGGGGACAGGGGGCTGCCGGGGAGCTGTTTTTT,CASRGQGAAGELFF
.,.,TRBV2,TRBJ2-7,TGTGCCAGCATCCCGCCCGGTACGAGCTCCTACGAGCAGTACTTC,CASIPPGTSSYEQYF
.,TRBD1,TRBV10-3,TRBJ1-2,TGTGCCATCAGTGGGACAGGGCTTCTGCCCTATGGCTACACCTTC,CAISGTGLLPYGYTF
.,.,TRBV5-4,TRBJ1-3,TGTGCCAGCAGCTTGAAACAGGACGAGGCTCAGACCATATATTTT,CASSLKQDEAQTIYF
.,.,TRBV28,TRBJ1-3,TGTGCCAGCAGCAACCTAAGTCCTGGAAACACCATATATTTT,CASSNLSPGNTIYF
once,.,TRBV7-9,TRBJ1-5,TGTGCCAGCAGCGGGCCGTATAGCAATCAGCCCCAGCATTTT,CASSGPYSNQPQHF
.,TRBD2,TRBV7-8,TRBJ2-3,TGTGCCAGCAGCCCGAGCGGGGGGGACCTCGGTACGCAGTATTTT,CASSPSGGDLGTQYF
once,TRBD1,TRBV13,TRBJ1-3,TGTGCCAGCACCCCGACAGGGCCCTTAAGGGGAAACACCATATATTTT,CASTPTGPLRGNTIYF
.,.,TRBV21-1,TRBJ2-7,TGTGCCAGCAGCAAAAGGACTGGACGGAGAGAGCAGTACTTC,CASSKRTGRREQYF
once,.,TRBV2,TRBJ1-1,TGTGCCAGCAGGGGAATTACAGGGCACACTGAAGCTTTCTTT,CASRGITGHTEAFF
.,TRBD1,TRBV28,TRBJ1-2,TGTGCCAGCATAGACAGGGGGAACTATGGCTACACCTTC,CASIDRGNYGYTF
.,TRBD1,TRBV6-1,TRBJ1-1,TGTGCCAGCAGCCTAAGACAGGGACCCACTGAAGCTTTCTTT,CASSLRQGPTEAFF
.,.,TRBV6-1,TRBJ1-1,TGTGCCAGCAGTCCCTGGGTCCTGAGGGACACTGAAGCTTTCTTT,CASSPWVLRDTEAFF
.,.,TRBV2,TRBJ1-1,TGTGCCAGCAGCGCGGGGGGAATTGCCACTGAAGCTTTCTTT,CASSAGGIATEAFF
.,TRBD1,TRBV9,TRBJ1-1,TGTGCCAGTTCCCGGGACAGGGACACTGAAGCTTTCTTT,CASSRDRDTEAFF
.,TRBD2,TRBV2,TRBJ2-6,TGTGCCAGCAGAACTAGCGGGGGGGATGGGGCCAACGTCCTGACTTTC,CASRTSGGDGANVLTF
.,TRBD2,TRBV28,TRBJ2-3,TGTGCCAGCAGTTCGACTAGCGCCCAAACCCAGTATTTT,CASSSTSAQTQYF
.,.,TRBV15,TRBJ1-4,TGTGCCACCAGCAGTGAACAGGTTCTTAATGAAAAACTGTTTTTT,CATSSEQVLNEKLFF
.,TRBD1,TRBV19,TRBJ2-7,TGTGCCAGTAGTATTGGCGGGCCAGGGGGCTACGAGCAGTACTTC,CASSIGGPGGYEQYF
.,TRBD1,TRBV7-9,TRBJ1-2,TGTGCCAGCAGCCACCGGACAGGCGGCTATGGCTACACCTTC,CASSHRTGGYGYTF
.,.,TRBV19,TRBJ2-7,TGTGCCAGTAGTCCACGGGGGTCTCCCGTGGGGGAGCAGTACTTC,CASSPRGSPVGEQYF
.,.,TRBV10-3,TRBJ2-3,TGTGCCATCAGCACCGGGACTCCCGCCGGAGATACGCAGTATTTT,CAISTGTPAGDTQYF
.,.,TRBV19,TRBJ2-2,TGTGCCAGTAGTGAAGGGGGGAACACCGGGGAGCTGTTTTTT,CASSEGGNTGELFF
.,.,TRBV19,TRBJ2-2,TGTGCCAGTAGTATCGGGGGTACCACCGGGGAGCTGTTTTTT,CASSIGGTTGELFF
.,.,TRBV5-1,TRBJ2-5,TGCGCCAGCAGCTTGGGACTAGGGGAGACCCAGTACTTC,CASSLGLGETQYF
.,.,TRBV6-5,TRBJ2-1,TGTGCCAGCAGGTCACAGGGTAACAATGAGCAGTTCTTC,CASRSQGNNEQFF
few,.,TRBV7-8,TRBJ2-2,TGTGCCAGCAGCTTTTACGGGGAGCTGTTTTTT,CASSFYGELFF
.,.,TRBV7-7,TRBJ2-1,TGTGCCAGCAGCCCGCGACAGGGACTCTACAATGAGCAGTTCTTC,CASSPRQGLYNEQFF